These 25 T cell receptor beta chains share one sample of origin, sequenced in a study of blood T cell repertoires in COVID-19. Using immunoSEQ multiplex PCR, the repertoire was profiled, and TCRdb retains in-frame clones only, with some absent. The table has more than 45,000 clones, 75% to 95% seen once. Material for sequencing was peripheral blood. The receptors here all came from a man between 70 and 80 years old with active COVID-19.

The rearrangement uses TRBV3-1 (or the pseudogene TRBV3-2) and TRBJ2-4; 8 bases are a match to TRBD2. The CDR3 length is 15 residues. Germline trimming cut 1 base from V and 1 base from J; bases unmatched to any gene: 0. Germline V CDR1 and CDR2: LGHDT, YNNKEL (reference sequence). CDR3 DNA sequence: TGTGCCAGCAGCCAAGCGGGGGGGGCCAAAAACATTCAGTACTTC. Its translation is CASSQAGGAKNIQYF.

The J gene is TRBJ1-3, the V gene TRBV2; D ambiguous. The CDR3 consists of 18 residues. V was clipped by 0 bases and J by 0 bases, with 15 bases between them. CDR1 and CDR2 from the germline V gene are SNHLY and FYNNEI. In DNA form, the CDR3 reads TGTGCCAGCAGTGAAGCGCTTCAGGTTCGGGACTCTGGAAACACCATATATTTT. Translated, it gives CASSEALQVRDSGNTIYF.

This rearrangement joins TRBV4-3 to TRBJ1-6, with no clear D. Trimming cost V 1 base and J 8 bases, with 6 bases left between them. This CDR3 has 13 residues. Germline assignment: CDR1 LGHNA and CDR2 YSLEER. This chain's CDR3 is CASSQVEDSPLHF. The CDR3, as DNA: TGCGCCAGCAGCCAAGTAGAGGATTCACCCCTCCACTTT.

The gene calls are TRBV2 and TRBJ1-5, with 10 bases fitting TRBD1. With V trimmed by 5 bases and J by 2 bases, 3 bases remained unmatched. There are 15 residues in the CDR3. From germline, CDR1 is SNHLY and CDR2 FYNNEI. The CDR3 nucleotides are TGTGCCAGCAGTTATGGGACAGGGGGCAATCAGCCCCAGCATTTT. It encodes CASSYGTGGNQPQHF.

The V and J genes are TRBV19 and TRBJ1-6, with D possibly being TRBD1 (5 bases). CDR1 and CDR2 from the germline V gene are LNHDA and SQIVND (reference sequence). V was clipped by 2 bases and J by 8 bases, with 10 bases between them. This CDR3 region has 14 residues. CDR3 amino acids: CASSIQGMDSPLHF. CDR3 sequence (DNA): TGTGCCAGTAGTATACAGGGTATGGATTCACCCCTCCACTTT.

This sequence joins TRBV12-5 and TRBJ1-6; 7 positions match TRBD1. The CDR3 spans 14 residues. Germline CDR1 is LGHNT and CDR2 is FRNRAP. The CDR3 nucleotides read TGTGCCACCAGAGAGACAGGGCCAAATTCACCCCTCCACTTT. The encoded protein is CATRETGPNSPLHF.

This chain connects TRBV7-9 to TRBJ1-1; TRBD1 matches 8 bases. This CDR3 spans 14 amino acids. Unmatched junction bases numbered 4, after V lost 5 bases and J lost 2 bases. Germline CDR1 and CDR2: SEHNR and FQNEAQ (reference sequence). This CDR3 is CASSQGAANTEAFF. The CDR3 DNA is TGTGCCAGCAGCCAGGGGGCGGCAAACACTGAAGCTTTCTTT.

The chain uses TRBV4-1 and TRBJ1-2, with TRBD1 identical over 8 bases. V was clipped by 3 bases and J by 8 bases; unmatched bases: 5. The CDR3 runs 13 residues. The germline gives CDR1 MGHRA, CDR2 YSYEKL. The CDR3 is CASSHQGAGGYTF. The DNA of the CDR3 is TGCGCCAGCAGCCATCAGGGGGCGGGGGGCTACACCTTC.

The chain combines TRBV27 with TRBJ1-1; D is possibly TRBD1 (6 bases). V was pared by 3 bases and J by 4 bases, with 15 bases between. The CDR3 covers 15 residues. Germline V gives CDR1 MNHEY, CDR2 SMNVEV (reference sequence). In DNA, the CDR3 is TGTGCCAGCAGTTTCCGGACAGCTCGTTCCACTGAAGCTTTCTTT. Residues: CASSFRTARSTEAFF.

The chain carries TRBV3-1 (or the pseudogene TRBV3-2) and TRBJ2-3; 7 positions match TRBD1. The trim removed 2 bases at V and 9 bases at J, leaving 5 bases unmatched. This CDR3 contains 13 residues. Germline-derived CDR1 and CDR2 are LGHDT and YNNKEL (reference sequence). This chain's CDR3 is CASSQPDRDTQYF. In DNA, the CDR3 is TGTGCCAGCAGCCAACCCGACAGGGACACGCAGTATTTT.

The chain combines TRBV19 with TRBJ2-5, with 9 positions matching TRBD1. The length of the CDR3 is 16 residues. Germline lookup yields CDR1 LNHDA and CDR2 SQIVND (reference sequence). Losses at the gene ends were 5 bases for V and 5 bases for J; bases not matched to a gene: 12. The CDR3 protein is CASSRPPGQGSETQYF. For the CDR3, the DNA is TGTGCCAGTAGTCGGCCCCCGGGACAGGGAAGTGAGACCCAGTACTTC.

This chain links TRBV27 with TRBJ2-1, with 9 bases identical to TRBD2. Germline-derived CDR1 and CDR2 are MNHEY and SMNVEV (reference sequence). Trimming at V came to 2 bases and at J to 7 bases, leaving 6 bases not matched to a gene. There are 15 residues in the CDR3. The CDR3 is CASSLPQRGVNEQFF. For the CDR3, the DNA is TGTGCCAGCAGTTTACCCCAGCGGGGGGTGAATGAGCAGTTCTTC.

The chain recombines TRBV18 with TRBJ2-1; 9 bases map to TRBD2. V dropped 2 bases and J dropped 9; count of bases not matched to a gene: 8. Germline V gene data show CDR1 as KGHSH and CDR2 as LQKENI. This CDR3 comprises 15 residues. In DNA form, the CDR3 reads TGTGCCAGCTCACCAGTACTAGCGGGTGCCGGTGAGCAGTTCTTC. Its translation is CASSPVLAGAGEQFF.

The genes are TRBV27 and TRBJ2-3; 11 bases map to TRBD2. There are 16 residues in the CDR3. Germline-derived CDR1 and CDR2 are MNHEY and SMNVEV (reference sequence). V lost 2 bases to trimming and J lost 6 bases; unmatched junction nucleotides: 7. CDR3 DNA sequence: TGTGCCAGCAGTTTACGTAGCGGGGGGGCCTGGGATACGCAGTATTTT. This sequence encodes CASSLRSGGAWDTQYF.

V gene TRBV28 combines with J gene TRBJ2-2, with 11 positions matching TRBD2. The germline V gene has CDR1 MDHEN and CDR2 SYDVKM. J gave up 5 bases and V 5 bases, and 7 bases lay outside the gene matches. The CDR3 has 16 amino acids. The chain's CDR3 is CASSPSTSGGTGELFF. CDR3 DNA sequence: TGTGCCAGCAGTCCGTCCACTAGCGGGGGAACCGGGGAGCTGTTTTTT.

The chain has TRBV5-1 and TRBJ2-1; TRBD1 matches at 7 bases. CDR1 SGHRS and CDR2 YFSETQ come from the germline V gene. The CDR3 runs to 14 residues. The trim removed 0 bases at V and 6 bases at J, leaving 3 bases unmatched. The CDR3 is CASSLAYRGNEQFF. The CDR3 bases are TGCGCCAGCAGCTTGGCGTACAGGGGCAATGAGCAGTTCTTC. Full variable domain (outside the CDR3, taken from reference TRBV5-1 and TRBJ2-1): KAGVTQTPRYLIKTRGQQVTLSCSPISGHRSVSWYQQTPGQGLQFLFEYFSETQRNKGNFPGRFSGRQFSNSRSEMNVSTLELGDSALYLCASSLAYRGNEQFFGPGTRLTVL.

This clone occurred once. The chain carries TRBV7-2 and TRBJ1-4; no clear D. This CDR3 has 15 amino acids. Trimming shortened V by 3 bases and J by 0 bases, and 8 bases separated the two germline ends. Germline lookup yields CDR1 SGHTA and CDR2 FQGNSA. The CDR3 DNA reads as TGTGCCAGCAGCTTTAGGAGGTCAACTAATGAAAAACTGTTTTTT. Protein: CASSFRRSTNEKLFF.

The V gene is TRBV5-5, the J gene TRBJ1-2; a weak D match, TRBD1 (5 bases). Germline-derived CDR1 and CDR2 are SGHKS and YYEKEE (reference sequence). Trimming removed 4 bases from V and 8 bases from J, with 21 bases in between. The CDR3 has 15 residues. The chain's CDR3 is CASSIRDAQGGGYTF. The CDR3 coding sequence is TGTGCCAGCAGCATCCGTGACGCTCAGGGTGGAGGCTACACCTTC. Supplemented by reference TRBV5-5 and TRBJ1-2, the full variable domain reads DAGVTQSPTHLIKTRGQQVTLRCSPISGHKSVSWYQQVLGQGPQFIFQYYEKEERGRGNFPDRFSARQFPNYSSELNVNALLLGDSALYLCASSIRDAQGGGYTFGSGTRLTVV.

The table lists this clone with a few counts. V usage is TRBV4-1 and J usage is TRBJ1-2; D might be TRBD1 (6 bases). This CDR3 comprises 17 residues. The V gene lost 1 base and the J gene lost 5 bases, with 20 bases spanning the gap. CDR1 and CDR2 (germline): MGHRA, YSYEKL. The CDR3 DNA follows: TGCGCCAGCAGCCAAGGCCCCAGGGACCAGGGGATGTATGGCTACACCTTC. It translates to CASSQGPRDQGMYGYTF.

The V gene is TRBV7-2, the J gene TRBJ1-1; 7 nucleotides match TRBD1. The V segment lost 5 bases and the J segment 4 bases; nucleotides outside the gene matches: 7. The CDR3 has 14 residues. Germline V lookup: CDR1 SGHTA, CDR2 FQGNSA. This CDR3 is CASSIGGSSTEAFF. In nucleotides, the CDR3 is TGTGCCAGCAGCATAGGGGGCTCGTCCACTGAAGCTTTCTTT.

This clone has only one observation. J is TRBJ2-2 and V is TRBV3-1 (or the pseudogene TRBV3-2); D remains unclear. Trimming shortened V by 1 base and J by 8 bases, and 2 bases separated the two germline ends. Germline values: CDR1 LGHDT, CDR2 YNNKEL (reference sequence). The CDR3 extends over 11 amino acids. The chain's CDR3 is CASSQAGELFF. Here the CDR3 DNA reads TGTGCCAGCAGCCAAGCTGGGGAGCTGTTTTTT.

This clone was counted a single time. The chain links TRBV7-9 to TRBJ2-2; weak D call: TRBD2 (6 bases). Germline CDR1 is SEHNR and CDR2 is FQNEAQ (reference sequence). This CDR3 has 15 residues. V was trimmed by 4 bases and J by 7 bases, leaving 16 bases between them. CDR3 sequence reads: CASSSGTSRGGELFF. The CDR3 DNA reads TGTGCCAGCAGCTCAGGAACTAGCCGGGGCGGGGAGCTGTTTTTT.

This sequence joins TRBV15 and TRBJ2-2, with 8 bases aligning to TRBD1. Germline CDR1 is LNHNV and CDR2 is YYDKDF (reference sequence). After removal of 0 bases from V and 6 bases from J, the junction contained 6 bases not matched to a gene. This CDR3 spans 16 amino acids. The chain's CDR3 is CATSREAGGDAGELFF. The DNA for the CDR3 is TGTGCCACCAGCAGAGAAGCAGGGGGCGACGCCGGGGAGCTGTTTTTT.

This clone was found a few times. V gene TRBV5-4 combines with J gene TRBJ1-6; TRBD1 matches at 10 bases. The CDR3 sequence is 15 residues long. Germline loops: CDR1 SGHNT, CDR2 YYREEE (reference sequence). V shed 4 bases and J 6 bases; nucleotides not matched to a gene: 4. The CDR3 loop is CASSRTGGVNSPLHF. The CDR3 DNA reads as TGTGCCAGCAGCAGGACAGGGGGAGTTAATTCACCCCTCCACTTT.

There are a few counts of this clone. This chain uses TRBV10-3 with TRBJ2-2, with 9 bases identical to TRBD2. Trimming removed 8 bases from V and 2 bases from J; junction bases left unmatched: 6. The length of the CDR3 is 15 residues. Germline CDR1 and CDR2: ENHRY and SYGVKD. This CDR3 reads CAIGKTSGNTGELFF. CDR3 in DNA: TGTGCCATCGGAAAGACTAGCGGTAACACCGGGGAGCTGTTTTTT.